This T cell receptor (beta chain) was observed in a study of cytomegalovirus exposure and HLA in healthy donors. Looking at the study overall: The roughly 120 million unique TCR beta sequences, from some 170 million T cells, were found by an earlier analysis.

Regarding this clone: Its antigen is as yet unknown.

The primer mix had 60 Vbeta and 13 Jbeta primers. The repertoire was sequenced with immunoSEQ multiplex PCR; TCRdb's copy has only in-frame clones and lacks some. The table includes some 190,000 clones, roughly four fifths detected once. Study findings and constraints: DRB1 showed the most TCR associations and HLA-C the fewest in a later analysis, as rates varied by HLA locus.

The specimen was PBMCs. The source is a man in his late teens or twenties in good health and CMV-seronegative.

The CDR3 is CASSRLNGYNEQFF. Written as DNA, the CDR3 is TGTGCCAGTTCGAGGCTCAATGGCTACAATGAGCAGTTCTTC. V gene TRBV27 combines with J gene TRBJ2-1; the D is unclear. V shed 9 bases and J shed 3 bases, with 15 bases lying between them. Germline V gene sequence: CDR1 MNHEY, CDR2 SMNVEV (reference sequence). The CDR3 totals 14 residues.